This T cell receptor beta chain was profiled in a study of cytomegalovirus exposure and HLA in healthy donors. General study points: Subsequent analysis found a tendency for first-cohort TCR clusters to co-occur within the 90 to 150 validation repertoires. Researchers reported that a few CMV-associated chains were confirmed in vitro as CMV antigen-specific.

This clone was detected only once. The target antigen is unknown. The data were produced by immunoSEQ multiplex PCR, yet TCRdb's version contains in-frame clones alone and is incomplete. The sample shows about 38,000 clones, 85% to 95% of them seen only once. Germline values: CDR1 MDHEN, CDR2 SYDVKM. CDR3 length: 14 amino acids. Deletions cut 6 bases from V and 9 bases from J, with 15 bases between. The V call is TRBV28, the J call TRBJ1-6, with D maybe TRBD1 (5 bases). The TCR sequence derives from a man younger than 30 in good health and CMV-seronegative. Sequences were obtained from PBMCs. The CDR3 loop reads CASSPPRTSSPLHF. Written as DNA, the CDR3 is TGTGCCAGCAGCCCGCCCCGGACAAGTTCACCCCTCCACTTT.